This TCR beta chain was documented in a study of Graves' ophthalmopathy and Graves' hyperthyroidism. Study conclusions and caveats: Sensitivity reached nearly 71% and specificity under 85% when the model predicted ophthalmopathy progression.

Using RNA transcripts, the TCR beta CDR3 regions were amplified. HTBI-primed first-round RT-PCR preceded second-round multiplex PCR. TCRdb called the multiplex PCR reads again in MiXCR, with one record for every CDR3 protein. The sample lists about 740,000 distinct CDR3 sequences; around 40% were seen once. The CDR3 runs to 13 residues. In germline, CDR1 is SGHTA, CDR2 FQGNSA. V was clipped by 6 bases and J by 6 bases; unmatched bases: 7. Turning to this clonotype: Its specificity is not known.

Moderate-to-severe activity, CAS at least 3, NOSPECS at least 4 and duration under 3 months characterized donors with ophthalmopathy. Pregnancy or lactation, uncontrolled infections and other autoimmune diseases were grounds for excluding patients. Orbital computed tomography, thyroid ultrasound, TRAb, serum thyroxine and clinical symptoms formed the basis of diagnosis. The source is an adult man with Graves' ophthalmopathy. Sequencing input: peripheral blood. J is TRBJ2-7 and V is TRBV7-2; 8 nucleotides align to TRBD2. As DNA, the CDR3 is TGTGCCAGCAGTACACTAGCGGTACTCGAGCAGTACTTC. Residues: CASSTLAVLEQYF.